One and the same sample provided the 18 T cell receptor beta chains below, sequenced in a study of human T cells and chemical hapten exposure. Noted time point: pre-sensitization, week 0. The treatment is: therapeutic diphenylcyclopropenone sensitization with weekly scalp DPC. Using its own MiXCR run on the RACE reads, TCRdb lists one record per CDR3 protein. The sample has approximately 260,000 distinct CDR3 sequences, about 9% seen once. The source was whole blood, collected in connection with sensitization to the hapten diphenylcyclopropenone (DPC). Receptors originate from a woman aged 40 to 50 with alopecia areata. Some clones in this sample may be carry-over from other donors' samples.

The V call is TRBV5-1, the J call TRBJ1-3; TRBD1 aligns across 9 bases. The V and J ends lost 4 bases and 0 bases, in that order; junction bases with no gene match: 8. The CDR3 runs 17 residues. The V gene's germline CDR1 is SGHRS and CDR2 YFSETQ. CDR3 in DNA: TGCGCCAGCAGCACACGGACAGGGGCCTTCTCTGGAAACACCATATATTTT. Its protein is CASSTRTGAFSGNTIYF.

In this sample, this clonotype turned up a few times. The V call is TRBV28, the J call TRBJ2-7; 7 bases fit TRBD2. CDR3 length: 15 amino acids. Trimming removed 6 bases from V and 4 bases from J; junction bases left unmatched: 12. Germline V gene lookup returns CDR1 MDHEN and CDR2 SYDVKM. This CDR3 reads CASSRAAGEGYEQYF. The CDR3 region has the DNA TGTGCCAGCAGCCGAGCGGCGGGAGAAGGGTACGAGCAGTACTTC.

This sequence joins TRBV6-5 and TRBJ1-2; D is possibly TRBD1 (6 bases). Deletions cut 4 bases from V and 4 bases from J, with 16 bases between. The CDR3 covers 15 residues. The V gene's germline CDR1 is MNHEY and CDR2 SVGAGI. This chain's CDR3 is CASSLYSGASYGYTF. DNA of the CDR3: TGTGCCAGCAGTTTGTACTCAGGGGCGAGCTATGGCTACACCTTC.

This clonotype was observed a handful of times. One end of the junction fails to match germline, which may point to a read error. The rearrangement uses TRBV25-1 and TRBJ2-3; a possible D gene is TRBD2 (6 bases). Germline-derived CDR1 and CDR2 are MGHDK and SYGVNS. The CDR3 spans 18 residues. CDR3 bases: TGTGCCAGCGGTGAATTTCGCGGCGGGCTGGGAGGCGCAGATACGCAGTATTTT. It is translated as CASGEFRGGLGGADTQYF.

This clonotype was recorded a few times. V usage is TRBV27 and J usage is TRBJ2-2; D call uncertain. This CDR3 is built from 15 residues. Deletions cut 4 bases from V and 5 bases from J, with 14 bases between. Germline CDR1 is MNHEY and CDR2 is SMNVEV (reference sequence). CDR3 sequence (DNA): TGTGCCAGCAGTTCCCTAAAAGAGCCGACCGGGGAGCTGTTTTTT. This gives the protein CASSSLKEPTGELFF.

There are a few counts of this clonotype. This chain uses TRBV20-1 with TRBJ2-7, with a tentative D call TRBD2 (6 bases). From germline, CDR1 is DFQATT and CDR2 SNEGSKA (reference sequence). This CDR3 spans 13 amino acids. V lost 3 bases and J lost 5, with 14 bases in between. DNA for the CDR3: TGCAGTGCTAGCGGGAGTTACGGGAACGAGCAGTACTTC. Translated, it gives CSASGSYGNEQYF.

This CDR3 is CASSRDGTPYEQYF. The CDR3 nucleotides read TGCGCCAGCAGCCGAGATGGGACTCCCTACGAGCAGTACTTC. The V gene is TRBV5-1, the J gene TRBJ2-7; D is possibly TRBD2 (6 bases). CDR1 is SGHRS and CDR2 is YFSETQ in the germline V gene. The CDR3 has 14 amino acids. Between the trimmed V and J ends, which lost 4 bases and 2 bases, there was a span of 13 bases.

This clonotype has only a few counts. The CDR3 region is CASSLGAVLTGELFF. The DNA for the CDR3 is TGTGCCAGCAGCCTCGGAGCAGTATTAACCGGGGAGCTGTTTTTT. J is TRBJ2-2 and V is TRBV14; D gene unclear. CDR1 and CDR2 from the germline V gene are SGHDN and FVKESK. The CDR3 totals 15 residues. Trimming took 4 bases from V and 5 from J, leaving 14 bases between them.

There are a few counts of this clonotype. The V call is TRBV6-5, the J call TRBJ1-2; the match to TRBD1 covers 8 bases. Germline CDR1 reads MNHEY; CDR2 reads SVGAGI. The CDR3 extends over 15 amino acids. With V trimmed by 2 bases and J by 7 bases, 9 bases remained unmatched. CDR3 in amino acids: CASSYAGQGGSGYTF. The CDR3 bases are TGTGCCAGCAGTTACGCCGGACAGGGCGGGAGTGGCTACACCTTC.

This clonotype was seen at least ten times. The chain links TRBV7-2 to TRBJ1-1; maybe TRBD1 (6 bases). In germline, CDR1 is SGHTA, CDR2 FQGNSA. V was trimmed by 5 bases and J by 1 base, leaving 11 bases between them. The CDR3 totals 14 residues. The CDR3 protein is CASSQQQGNTEAFF. CDR3 nucleotide sequence: TGTGCCAGCAGCCAACAACAGGGGAACACTGAAGCTTTCTTT.

CDR3 residues: CSAINRGATDTQYF. The CDR3 nucleotides read TGCAGTGCCATCAACAGGGGGGCTACAGATACGCAGTATTTT. The chain joins TRBV20-1 to TRBJ2-3; 8 bases are shared with TRBD1. Trimming took 6 bases from V and 3 from J; bases not matched to a gene: 8. This CDR3 region has 14 residues. Germline V gives CDR1 DFQATT, CDR2 SNEGSKA (reference sequence).

Only a few counts were recorded for this clonotype. This chain connects TRBV19 to TRBJ2-3; 9 positions match TRBD2. V shed 3 bases, J shed 5 bases, and the junction held 3 bases outside the gene matches. CDR1 is LNHDA, CDR2 SQIVND, per germline (reference sequence). This CDR3 contains 14 residues. CDR3 DNA sequence: TGTGCCAGTAGTATGGCTAGCGGGGTAGATACGCAGTATTTT. As protein: CASSMASGVDTQYF.

This clonotype was detected only a few times. The J gene is TRBJ2-5, the V gene TRBV28, with unresolved D. Trimming took 5 bases from V and 11 from J, leaving 9 bases between them. Per germline, CDR1 MDHEN and CDR2 SYDVKM. The CDR3 length is 10 residues. CDR3 in DNA: TGTGCCAGCAGTGGAAAGGCGCAGTACTTC. Its translation is CASSGKAQYF.

The chain joins TRBV6-1 to TRBJ2-1, with D unresolved. Germline V gives CDR1 MNHNS, CDR2 SASEGT. The CDR3 totals 15 residues. With 2 bases removed from V and 2 bases from J, the gap between germline ends came to 10 bases. DNA for the CDR3: TGTGCCAGCAGTGAATCCCGGGCCGCCTACAATGAGCAGTTCTTC. Protein sequence: CASSESRAAYNEQFF.

V is TRBV3-1 and J is TRBJ1-4; unclear D gene. Germline V gene lookup returns CDR1 LGHDT and CDR2 YNNKEL (reference sequence). V shed 6 bases and J shed 7 bases, with 15 bases lying between them. This CDR3 spans 14 amino acids. The CDR3 loop is CASSLAPLGEKLFF. The CDR3 DNA reads TGTGCCAGCAGTCTCGCGCCTTTGGGTGAAAAACTGTTTTTT.

This clonotype was seen repeatedly, ten times or more. The chain is built from TRBV28 and TRBJ2-7, with 8 nucleotides matching TRBD2. V lost 1 base and J lost 4; bases outside the gene matches: 15. This CDR3 has 18 amino acids. Germline values: CDR1 MDHEN, CDR2 SYDVKM. The CDR3 coding sequence is TGTGCCAGCAGTTTATTAACAATATCGGCGGGAGGATCGTACGAGCAGTACTTC. Encoded protein: CASSLLTISAGGSYEQYF.

This clonotype occurred a few times. The V call is TRBV6-2 or TRBV6-3, the J call TRBJ2-7; 8 nucleotides agree with TRBD1. Germline values: CDR1 MNHEY, CDR2 SVGEGT. The trim removed 8 bases at V and 9 bases at J, leaving 15 bases unmatched. This CDR3 is 14 amino acids long. This CDR3 is CASGQGTGAGVQYF. As DNA, the CDR3 is TGTGCCAGCGGGCAAGGGACAGGAGCCGGGGTGCAGTACTTC.

In DNA, the CDR3 is TGCGCCAGCAGCTTGGACGGGACAGGTGGCACAGATACGCAGTATTTT. Translated, it gives CASSLDGTGGTDTQYF. V gene TRBV5-1 combines with J gene TRBJ2-3, with TRBD1 identical over 8 bases. Germline V CDR1 and CDR2: SGHRS, YFSETQ. The CDR3 length is 16 residues. V lost 0 bases and J lost 1; bases outside the gene matches: 4.